In this sample, the clone carrying this T cell receptor beta chain turned up a few times. Antigen specificity is unknown. The PCR had 60 Vbeta and 13 Jbeta primers. Assay: immunoSEQ multiplex PCR; the TCRdb copy retains only in-frame clones and omits some. The sample records about 96,000 clones, 50% to 80% being singletons. Trimming at V came to 7 bases and at J to 4 bases, leaving 5 bases not matched to a gene. The CDR3 has 14 amino acids. Germline V CDR1 and CDR2: SNHLY, FYNNEI. The sample comes from a study of cytomegalovirus exposure and HLA in healthy donors. Regarding the study as a whole: Later on, analysis showed that most CMV-associated TCR beta chains appeared to be HLA-restricted. Researchers reported that a few CMV-associated chains were confirmed in vitro as CMV antigen-specific. The investigators catalogued under 200 TCR beta chains as cytomegalovirus-associated. An observed cluster of highly shared sequence variants was recorded as a likely sequencing artifact.

This receptor was identified in a man in his 60s in good health and CMV-seronegative. The chain has TRBV2 and TRBJ2-2; 8 nucleotides match TRBD1. Sequenced sample: PBMCs. Here the CDR3 reads CASTLTGGTGELFF. In DNA form, the CDR3 reads TGTGCCAGCACACTTACAGGGGGCACCGGGGAGCTGTTTTTT.